This is a list of T cell receptor beta chains from one sample in a study of cytomegalovirus exposure and HLA in healthy donors. The protocol was immunoSEQ multiplex PCR, while the TCRdb copy is restricted to in-frame clones and leaves out a portion. The table includes 35,000 to 50,000 clones, over 55% detected once. The sample taken for sequencing was PBMCs. The source is a human donor in good health. Each CDR3 is given with its conserved first and last residue. D genes are given only for firm matches. Size tells how often a clone was seen (once, few, many) or the class of an expanded clone, and some rows leave it out.

CDR3aa: CASSLVQGVNNEQFF; CDR3nt: TGTGCCAGCAGCTTGGTGCAGGGGGTAAACAATGAGCAGTTCTTC; v_gene: TRBV5-6; abundance: few; j_gene: TRBJ2-1; d_gene: TRBD1
CDR3aa: CAWGQVGYEQYF; CDR3nt: TGTGCCTGGGGACAGGTGGGCTACGAGCAGTACTTC; v_gene: TRBV30; abundance: NA; j_gene: TRBJ2-7; d_gene: TRBD1
CDR3aa: CASSLGSRNQPQHF; CDR3nt: TGTGCCAGCAGCTTAGGTAGCCGGAATCAGCCCCAGCATTTT; v_gene: TRBV7-8; abundance: NA; j_gene: TRBJ1-5; d_gene: NA
CDR3aa: CASSSILQGTRSYEQYF; CDR3nt: TGTGCCAGCAGTTCCATCCTACAGGGAACCCGCTCCTACGAGCAGTACTTC; v_gene: TRBV28; abundance: NA; j_gene: TRBJ2-7; d_gene: NA
CDR3aa: CSAIDSFSGNTIYF; CDR3nt: TGCAGCGCCATCGACAGTTTCTCTGGAAACACCATATATTTT; v_gene: TRBV29-1; abundance: NA; j_gene: TRBJ1-3; d_gene: NA
CDR3aa: CAISESTTGNQPQHF; CDR3nt: TGTGCCATCAGTGAGTCGACCACAGGGAATCAGCCCCAGCATTTT; v_gene: TRBV10-3; abundance: NA; j_gene: TRBJ1-5; d_gene: NA
CDR3aa: CASRVEGHSPLHF; CDR3nt: TGCGCCAGCCGGGTTGAGGGTCATTCACCCCTCCACTTT; v_gene: TRBV5-1; abundance: once; j_gene: TRBJ1-6; d_gene: NA
CDR3aa: CAISETGGGTEAFF; CDR3nt: TGTGCCATCAGTGAAACAGGGGGCGGAACTGAAGCTTTCTTT; v_gene: TRBV10-3; abundance: NA; j_gene: TRBJ1-1; d_gene: TRBD1
CDR3aa: CASRLNGDSNTEAFF; CDR3nt: TGTGCCAGCAGACTGAACGGGGACAGCAACACTGAAGCTTTCTTT; v_gene: TRBV27; abundance: NA; j_gene: TRBJ1-1; d_gene: TRBD1
CDR3aa: CASSRGGFGYTF; CDR3nt: TGTGCCAGCAGCCGCGGAGGCTTTGGCTACACCTTC; v_gene: TRBV5-6; abundance: NA; j_gene: TRBJ1-2; d_gene: NA
CDR3aa: CASSPRDRDGRYGYTF; CDR3nt: TGCGCCAGCAGCCCCCGGGACAGGGATGGGCGGTATGGCTACACCTTC; v_gene: TRBV4-1; abundance: NA; j_gene: TRBJ1-2; d_gene: TRBD1
CDR3aa: CASSYGGTDQPQHF; CDR3nt: TGTGCCAGCAGTTACGGGGGGACAGACCAGCCCCAGCATTTT; v_gene: TRBV6-5; abundance: few; j_gene: TRBJ1-5; d_gene: TRBD1
CDR3aa: CASSFSSGSYNEQFF; CDR3nt: TGTGCCAGCAGCTTCTCGTCAGGCTCCTACAATGAGCAGTTCTTC; v_gene: TRBV9; abundance: few; j_gene: TRBJ2-1; d_gene: NA
CDR3aa: CASSYSGGQETQYF; CDR3nt: TGTGCCAGCAGTTACTCCGGGGGCCAAGAGACCCAGTACTTC; v_gene: TRBV6-6; abundance: NA; j_gene: TRBJ2-5; d_gene: NA
CDR3aa: CASSFGQVDSPLHF; CDR3nt: TGCGCCAGCAGCTTTGGGCAGGTTGATTCACCCCTCCACTTT; v_gene: TRBV5-1; abundance: NA; j_gene: TRBJ1-6; d_gene: NA
CDR3aa: CASTRDSQFSYTF; CDR3nt: TGTGCCAGCACCCGGGACAGCCAATTCAGCTACACCTTC; v_gene: TRBV25-1; abundance: NA; j_gene: TRBJ1-2; d_gene: TRBD1
CDR3aa: CASSLGPLREAFF; CDR3nt: TGTGCCAGCAGCTTGGGCCCCCTAAGGGAAGCTTTCTTT; v_gene: TRBV7-2; abundance: NA; j_gene: TRBJ1-1; d_gene: NA
CDR3aa: CASSQGTGRNQPQHF; CDR3nt: TGTGCCAGCAGCCAGGGGACAGGGCGCAATCAGCCCCAGCATTTT; v_gene: TRBV5-4; abundance: few; j_gene: TRBJ1-5; d_gene: TRBD1
CDR3aa: CASSLGEITDTQYF; CDR3nt: TGCGCCAGCAGCCTTGGAGAAATCACAGATACGCAGTATTTT; v_gene: TRBV4-3; abundance: NA; j_gene: TRBJ2-3; d_gene: NA
CDR3aa: CASNPGASGANVLTF; CDR3nt: TGTGCCAGCAACCCGGGAGCCTCTGGGGCCAACGTCCTGACTTTC; v_gene: TRBV6-1; abundance: NA; j_gene: TRBJ2-6; d_gene: NA
CDR3aa: CASSLAVRVTGELFF; CDR3nt: TGTGCCAGCAGCTTGGCCGTCAGGGTCACCGGGGAGCTGTTTTTT; v_gene: TRBV5-8; abundance: once; j_gene: TRBJ2-2; d_gene: NA
CDR3aa: CASSPRADYEQYF; CDR3nt: TGTGCCAGTAGTCCTCGCGCGGATTACGAGCAGTACTTC; v_gene: TRBV19; abundance: NA; j_gene: TRBJ2-7; d_gene: NA
CDR3aa: CASSPGQGNYGYTF; CDR3nt: TGTGCCAGCAGCCCTGGACAGGGAAACTATGGCTACACCTTC; v_gene: TRBV7-6; abundance: NA; j_gene: TRBJ1-2; d_gene: TRBD1
CDR3aa: CASRVGTALYGYTF; CDR3nt: TGTGCCAGCAGGGTCGGGACAGCCCTATATGGCTACACCTTC; v_gene: TRBV2; abundance: few; j_gene: TRBJ1-2; d_gene: TRBD1
CDR3aa: CASSRDTGAGANVLTF; CDR3nt: TGTGCCAGCAGTCGCGATACAGGGGCCGGGGCCAACGTCCTGACTTTC; v_gene: TRBV6-6; abundance: NA; j_gene: TRBJ2-6; d_gene: TRBD1
CDR3aa: CASSFWDRSSYEQYF; CDR3nt: TGTGCCAGCAGCTTCTGGGACAGGTCTTCCTACGAGCAGTACTTC; v_gene: TRBV11-2; abundance: NA; j_gene: TRBJ2-7; d_gene: TRBD1
CDR3aa: CASSVGLRRNEKLFF; CDR3nt: TGTGCCAGCAGTGTTGGGCTACGTAGAAATGAAAAACTGTTTTTT; v_gene: TRBV25-1; abundance: NA; j_gene: TRBJ1-4; d_gene: NA
CDR3aa: CAWSPRHNTEAFF; CDR3nt: TGTGCCTGGAGCCCCAGACACAACACTGAAGCTTTCTTT; v_gene: TRBV30; abundance: NA; j_gene: TRBJ1-1; d_gene: NA
CDR3aa: CASGTGIWSEAFF; CDR3nt: TGTGCCAGCGGCACAGGGATATGGTCTGAAGCTTTCTTT; v_gene: TRBV5-8; abundance: NA; j_gene: TRBJ1-1; d_gene: NA
CDR3aa: CASGETRMSYGYTF; CDR3nt: TGTGCCAGCGGCGAGACTCGGATGAGCTATGGCTACACCTTC; v_gene: TRBV2; abundance: NA; j_gene: TRBJ1-2; d_gene: NA
CDR3aa: CASSLNLGLEQFF; CDR3nt: TGTGCCAGCAGCTTAAATCTGGGGCTAGAGCAGTTCTTC; v_gene: TRBV7-3; abundance: NA; j_gene: TRBJ2-1; d_gene: NA
CDR3aa: CATSRQGANGYTF; CDR3nt: TGTGCCACCAGCAGACAGGGGGCCAATGGCTACACCTTC; v_gene: TRBV15; abundance: NA; j_gene: TRBJ1-2; d_gene: TRBD1
CDR3aa: CASSLVTVANTGELFF; CDR3nt: TGCGCCAGCAGCTTGGTGACTGTCGCGAACACCGGGGAGCTGTTTTTT; v_gene: TRBV5-1; abundance: NA; j_gene: TRBJ2-2; d_gene: NA
CDR3aa: CASSPTGGQPQHF; CDR3nt: TGTGCCAGCAGCCCAACCGGCGGGCAGCCCCAGCATTTT; v_gene: TRBV28; abundance: NA; j_gene: TRBJ1-5; d_gene: NA
CDR3aa: CASSAMGGNSPLHF; CDR3nt: TGTGCCAGTAGCGCCATGGGGGGAAATTCACCCCTCCACTTT; v_gene: TRBV19; abundance: NA; j_gene: TRBJ1-6; d_gene: NA
CDR3aa: CASSPLAGGLDTQYF; CDR3nt: TGTGCCAGCTCACCGTTGGCTGGCGGGCTGGATACGCAGTATTTT; v_gene: TRBV18; abundance: NA; j_gene: TRBJ2-3; d_gene: NA
CDR3aa: CASSEARVGYEQYF; CDR3nt: TGTGCCAGCAGTGAAGCCAGGGTGGGCTACGAGCAGTACTTC; v_gene: TRBV6-1; abundance: few; j_gene: TRBJ2-7; d_gene: NA
CDR3aa: CASSPTIANYGYTF; CDR3nt: TGTGCCAGCAGCCCCACGATAGCTAACTATGGCTACACCTTC; v_gene: TRBV5-4; abundance: NA; j_gene: TRBJ1-2; d_gene: NA
CDR3aa: CASTPGQGVSYEQYF; CDR3nt: TGTGCCAGTACCCCCGGTCAGGGGGTCTCCTACGAGCAGTACTTC; v_gene: TRBV19; abundance: NA; j_gene: TRBJ2-7; d_gene: TRBD1
CDR3aa: CASGTWDREYGYTF; CDR3nt: TGCGCCAGCGGGACCTGGGACAGGGAGTATGGCTACACCTTC; v_gene: TRBV10-1; abundance: NA; j_gene: TRBJ1-2; d_gene: TRBD1
CDR3aa: CASSYSNRGGNEQFF; CDR3nt: TGTGCCAGCAGTTACTCGAACAGGGGAGGCAATGAGCAGTTCTTC; v_gene: TRBV6-5; abundance: NA; j_gene: TRBJ2-1; d_gene: NA
CDR3aa: CASSAPTGPGNSPLHF; CDR3nt: TGTGCCAGCAGCGCCCCTACAGGGCCGGGCAATTCACCCCTCCACTTT; v_gene: TRBV5-4; abundance: NA; j_gene: TRBJ1-6; d_gene: NA
CDR3aa: CAWSARGRELFF; CDR3nt: TGTGCCTGGAGTGCCAGGGGAAGGGAGCTGTTTTTT; v_gene: TRBV30; abundance: NA; j_gene: TRBJ2-2; d_gene: NA
CDR3aa: CASSRTSDTQYF; CDR3nt: TGTGCCAGCAGCCGGACTTCAGATACGCAGTATTTT; v_gene: TRBV7-2; abundance: NA; j_gene: TRBJ2-3; d_gene: NA
CDR3aa: CCETSGGAEETQYF; CDR3nt: TGTTGCGAGACTAGCGGGGGGGCGGAAGAGACCCAGTACTTC; v_gene: TRBV7-2; abundance: NA; j_gene: TRBJ2-5; d_gene: TRBD2
CDR3aa: CASSYKGNSGNTIYF; CDR3nt: TGTGCCAGCAGTTATAAGGGGAACTCTGGAAACACCATATATTTT; v_gene: TRBV6-5; abundance: NA; j_gene: TRBJ1-3; d_gene: NA
CDR3aa: CASSLQGSPLHF; CDR3nt: TGTGCCAGCAGCTTGCAGGGGTCACCCCTCCACTTT; v_gene: TRBV7-2; abundance: NA; j_gene: TRBJ1-6; d_gene: NA
CDR3aa: CAGTRDRGKEAFF; CDR3nt: TGTGCCGGAACCCGGGACAGGGGGAAAGAAGCTTTCTTT; v_gene: TRBV30; abundance: NA; j_gene: TRBJ1-1; d_gene: TRBD1
CDR3aa: CASKVGGAYGYTF; CDR3nt: TGTGCCAGCAAGGTCGGGGGGGCCTATGGCTACACCTTC; v_gene: TRBV6-1; abundance: few; j_gene: TRBJ1-2; d_gene: NA
CDR3aa: CSVDRSNTEAFF; CDR3nt: TGCAGCGTTGACAGGTCGAACACTGAAGCTTTCTTT; v_gene: TRBV29-1; abundance: once; j_gene: TRBJ1-1; d_gene: NA
CDR3aa: CATSRVTGGYEQYF; CDR3nt: TGTGCCACCAGCAGAGTAACAGGGGGCTACGAGCAGTACTTC; v_gene: TRBV15; abundance: NA; j_gene: TRBJ2-7; d_gene: TRBD1
CDR3aa: CASSLVGTSGGFQETQYF; CDR3nt: TGTGCCAGCAGCTTAGTCGGGACTAGCGGGGGTTTCCAAGAGACCCAGTACTTC; v_gene: TRBV11-2; abundance: NA; j_gene: TRBJ2-5; d_gene: TRBD2
CDR3aa: CASTTEGQGYQPQHF; CDR3nt: TGTGCCAGCACAACGGAGGGTCAAGGGTATCAGCCCCAGCATTTT; v_gene: TRBV7-2; abundance: NA; j_gene: TRBJ1-5; d_gene: NA
CDR3aa: CASSLTGLDGYTF; CDR3nt: TGTGCCAGCAGCCTGACAGGGTTGGATGGCTACACCTTC; v_gene: TRBV5-4; abundance: NA; j_gene: TRBJ1-2; d_gene: TRBD1
CDR3aa: CASSFGQGGGYTF; CDR3nt: TGTGCCAGCAGTTTCGGACAGGGAGGAGGCTACACCTTC; v_gene: TRBV27; abundance: NA; j_gene: TRBJ1-2; d_gene: TRBD1
CDR3aa: CASSEGQGYGYTF; CDR3nt: TGTGCCAGCAGTGAGGGGCAGGGTTATGGCTACACCTTC; v_gene: TRBV2; abundance: once; j_gene: TRBJ1-2; d_gene: NA